This is a list of T cell receptor beta chains from one sample in a study of shared clonotypes between healthy human individuals. Sequencing was performed with immunoSEQ multiplex PCR; in TCRdb, only in-frame clones are kept and a portion is missing. Of about 2 million clones in the sample, approximately 95% were seen once. Sequencing was done on a sample of naive CD8+ T cells sorted from blood. Every receptor here comes from a man aged 18 to 29 in good health. Each CDR3 is given with its conserved first and last residue. Fields, in order: J gene, V gene, clone size, D gene, CDR3 protein, CDR3 DNA. The D gene is left open where the match is weak. Clone size is not always given. Where it is, it says once, few, many or a class for expanded clones.

J: TRBJ1-5
V: TRBV6-5
size: NA
D: TRBD1
CDR3: CASGPGTGKQPQHF
DNA: TGTGCCAGCGGACCCGGGACAGGGAAACAGCCCCAGCATTTT

J: TRBJ1-3
V: TRBV27
size: NA
D: NA
CDR3: CASSLSGTSGNTIYF
DNA: TGTGCCAGCAGTTTATCCGGGACCTCTGGAAACACCATATATTTT

J: TRBJ2-7
V: TRBV11-2
size: NA
D: NA
CDR3: CASSWSRGYEQYF
DNA: TGTGCCAGCAGCTGGTCTAGAGGCTACGAGCAGTACTTC

J: TRBJ2-1
V: TRBV5-4
size: NA
D: TRBD2
CDR3: CASSLGGTSGAEFF
DNA: TGTGCCAGCAGCTTGGGAGGGACTAGCGGGGCGGAGTTCTTC

J: TRBJ1-3
V: TRBV7-2
size: NA
D: TRBD1
CDR3: CASSSGQGAYGNTIYF
DNA: TGTGCCAGCAGCTCCGGACAGGGGGCTTATGGAAACACCATATATTTT

J: TRBJ2-3
V: TRBV19
size: once
D: NA
CDR3: CASSIGSAVGTDTQYF
DNA: TGTGCCAGTAGTATAGGCTCTGCAGTTGGAACAGATACGCAGTATTTT

J: TRBJ2-1
V: TRBV6-5
size: NA
D: TRBD1
CDR3: CASRTGLDEQFF
DNA: TGTGCCAGCAGGACAGGGTTAGATGAGCAGTTCTTC

J: TRBJ2-3
V: TRBV9
size: NA
D: TRBD2
CDR3: CASSVAGGSTDTQYF
DNA: TGTGCCAGCAGCGTCGCGGGGGGCAGCACAGATACGCAGTATTTT

J: TRBJ2-7
V: TRBV19
size: once
D: NA
CDR3: CASSIGLHYEQYF
DNA: TGTGCCAGTAGTATAGGTCTCCACTACGAGCAGTACTTC

J: TRBJ2-1
V: TRBV10-1
size: NA
D: TRBD2
CDR3: CASSDHSGNLDEQFF
DNA: TGCGCCAGCAGTGACCATAGCGGGAATTTGGATGAGCAGTTCTTC

J: TRBJ2-7
V: TRBV29-1
size: NA
D: NA
CDR3: CSAWGIGDEQYF
DNA: TGCAGCGCGTGGGGGATAGGGGACGAGCAGTACTTC

J: TRBJ2-5
V: TRBV7-8
size: NA
D: TRBD2
CDR3: CASSLVVSGGEETQYF
DNA: TGTGCCAGCAGCTTAGTAGTTAGCGGGGGGGAAGAGACCCAGTACTTC

J: TRBJ2-5
V: TRBV5-6
size: NA
D: TRBD2
CDR3: CASSVWLAGIHQETQYF
DNA: TGTGCCAGCAGCGTATGGCTAGCGGGGATTCACCAAGAGACCCAGTACTTC

J: TRBJ2-7
V: TRBV2
size: NA
D: TRBD2
CDR3: CASLPFGGTYEQYF
DNA: TGTGCCAGTCTTCCCTTCGGGGGGACCTACGAGCAGTACTTC

J: TRBJ1-3
V: TRBV5-1
size: once
D: NA
CDR3: CASRGDGNTIYF
DNA: TGCGCCAGCAGGGGTGATGGAAACACCATATATTTT

J: TRBJ2-7
V: TRBV11-2
size: NA
D: NA
CDR3: CASSLAEYEQYF
DNA: TGTGCCAGCAGCTTAGCAGAATACGAGCAGTACTTC

J: TRBJ1-2
V: TRBV5-1
size: NA
D: NA
CDR3: CASTKGDGYTF
DNA: TGCGCCAGCACGAAGGGAGATGGCTACACCTTC

J: TRBJ2-3
V: TRBV2
size: NA
D: NA
CDR3: CASRRATDTQYF
DNA: TGTGCCAGCAGGAGGGCAACAGATACGCAGTATTTT

J: TRBJ2-7
V: TRBV6-4
size: NA
D: NA
CDR3: CASSGALVRVYEQYF
DNA: TGTGCCAGCAGTGGGGCACTCGTCCGGGTTTACGAGCAGTACTTC

J: TRBJ2-7
V: TRBV21-1
size: once
D: NA
CDR3: CASSKAHRITSYEQYF
DNA: TGTGCCAGCAGCAAAGCGCATAGGATCACCAGCTACGAGCAGTACTTC

J: TRBJ2-7
V: TRBV11-3
size: NA
D: TRBD1
CDR3: CASSLPPQGTARYEQYF
DNA: TGTGCCAGCAGCTTACCACCCCAGGGGACAGCTCGCTACGAGCAGTACTTC

J: TRBJ2-3
V: TRBV4-1
size: NA
D: NA
CDR3: CASSQEEGQLEADTQYF
DNA: TGCGCCAGCAGCCAGGAGGAGGGCCAATTGGAAGCAGATACGCAGTATTTT

J: TRBJ2-3
V: TRBV7-2
size: NA
D: NA
CDR3: CASSLGHISDTQYF
DNA: TGTGCCAGCAGCTTAGGCCACATCTCGGATACGCAGTATTTT

J: TRBJ2-7
V: TRBV6-5
size: NA
D: NA
CDR3: CASSPHNQGPYEQYF
DNA: TGTGCCAGCAGCCCCCATAATCAGGGACCCTACGAGCAGTACTTC

J: TRBJ2-5
V: TRBV7-9
size: NA
D: NA
CDR3: CASSPPHGSQETQYF
DNA: TGTGCCAGCTCCCCCCCCCACGGTTCCCAAGAGACCCAGTACTTC

J: TRBJ2-3
V: TRBV4-3
size: NA
D: NA
CDR3: CASSQEIGPQDTQYF
DNA: TGCGCCAGCAGCCAAGAAATAGGGCCTCAAGATACGCAGTATTTT

J: TRBJ2-3
V: TRBV13
size: NA
D: TRBD2
CDR3: CASSYPGGSGGPLWYEDTQYF
DNA: TGTGCCAGCAGTTACCCGGGGGGTAGCGGGGGCCCCCTTTGGTACGAAGATACGCAGTATTTT

J: TRBJ2-1
V: TRBV2
size: NA
D: NA
CDR3: CASSEGEGEQFF
DNA: TGTGCCAGCAGTGAGGGGGAAGGTGAGCAGTTCTTC

J: TRBJ2-3
V: TRBV5-6
size: NA
D: NA
CDR3: CASSSHVARGGTDTQYF
DNA: TGTGCCAGCAGCTCCCATGTGGCCAGGGGCGGGACAGATACGCAGTATTTT

J: TRBJ2-1
V: TRBV6-5
size: NA
D: TRBD2
CDR3: CASSLGGEGGQFF
DNA: TGTGCCAGCAGCCTCGGGGGGGAGGGCGGACAGTTCTTC

J: TRBJ2-7
V: TRBV7-9
size: NA
D: NA
CDR3: CASSLVIPGDYEQYF
DNA: TGTGCCAGCAGCTTAGTCATCCCAGGGGACTACGAGCAGTACTTC

J: TRBJ1-3
V: TRBV7-9
size: once
D: NA
CDR3: CASSFAGNTIYF
DNA: TGTGCCAGCAGCTTTGCGGGAAACACCATATATTTT

J: TRBJ2-2
V: TRBV7-8
size: once
D: NA
CDR3: CASSPNAGHTGELFF
DNA: TGTGCCAGCAGCCCGAATGCGGGACACACCGGGGAGCTGTTTTTT

J: TRBJ2-5
V: TRBV5-1
size: NA
D: TRBD2
CDR3: CASSLILAGGGLEETQYF
DNA: TGCGCCAGCAGCCTCATACTAGCGGGAGGAGGTTTGGAAGAGACCCAGTACTTC

J: TRBJ2-5
V: TRBV5-3
size: once
D: NA
CDR3: CARSFPPGAVDRVVETQYF
DNA: TGTGCCAGAAGCTTTCCTCCGGGGGCGGTCGACAGGGTTGTGGAGACCCAGTACTTC

J: TRBJ2-7
V: TRBV9
size: NA
D: NA
CDR3: CASSVSPSYEQYF
DNA: TGTGCCAGCAGCGTATCCCCCTCCTACGAGCAGTACTTC

J: TRBJ1-3
V: TRBV7-9
size: NA
D: NA
CDR3: CASSSDSGGFSGNTIYF
DNA: TGTGCCAGCAGCTCGGACAGTGGAGGTTTCTCTGGAAACACCATATATTTT

J: TRBJ1-4
V: TRBV7-2
size: NA
D: NA
CDR3: CASSLNLAGGNEKLFF
DNA: TGTGCCAGCAGCCTTAACCTAGCGGGAGGAAATGAAAAACTGTTTTTT

J: TRBJ1-3
V: TRBV29-1
size: NA
D: NA
CDR3: CSAGGENTIYF
DNA: TGCAGCGCCGGAGGCGAAAACACCATATATTTT

J: TRBJ1-2
V: TRBV2
size: once
D: TRBD1
CDR3: CASSTGTGYGYTF
DNA: TGTGCCAGCAGTACCGGGACAGGGTATGGCTACACCTTC

J: TRBJ1-2
V: TRBV9
size: NA
D: NA
CDR3: CASSVGTAYGYTF
DNA: TGTGCCAGCAGCGTAGGCACAGCCTATGGCTACACCTTC

J: TRBJ1-1
V: TRBV15
size: NA
D: TRBD1
CDR3: CATSREFGQGYNTEAFF
DNA: TGTGCCACCAGCAGAGAGTTCGGACAGGGATACAACACTGAAGCTTTCTTT

J: TRBJ2-1
V: TRBV6-5
size: NA
D: TRBD2
CDR3: CASSYEAGGNNEQFF
DNA: TGTGCCAGCAGTTACGAAGCGGGAGGCAACAATGAGCAGTTCTTC

J: TRBJ1-1
V: TRBV11-2
size: NA
D: TRBD1
CDR3: CASSGSTGVNTEAFF
DNA: TGTGCCAGCAGCGGATCGACAGGGGTGAACACTGAAGCTTTCTTT

J: TRBJ2-3
V: TRBV28
size: NA
D: TRBD2
CDR3: CASSLDLSGGPTGAQYF
DNA: TGTGCCAGCAGTTTAGATCTTAGCGGGGGGCCCACGGGTGCGCAGTATTTT

J: TRBJ2-7
V: TRBV13
size: NA
D: NA
CDR3: CASSPKPNEQYF
DNA: TGTGCCAGCAGCCCGAAGCCCAACGAGCAGTACTTC

J: TRBJ2-1
V: TRBV7-9
size: NA
D: TRBD1
CDR3: CASSLGQGAYNEQFF
DNA: TGTGCCAGCAGCTTAGGACAGGGGGCATACAATGAGCAGTTCTTC

J: TRBJ2-4
V: TRBV15
size: NA
D: TRBD1
CDR3: CATRKSGGENIQYF
DNA: TGTGCCACCCGAAAATCAGGGGGCGAAAACATTCAGTACTTC